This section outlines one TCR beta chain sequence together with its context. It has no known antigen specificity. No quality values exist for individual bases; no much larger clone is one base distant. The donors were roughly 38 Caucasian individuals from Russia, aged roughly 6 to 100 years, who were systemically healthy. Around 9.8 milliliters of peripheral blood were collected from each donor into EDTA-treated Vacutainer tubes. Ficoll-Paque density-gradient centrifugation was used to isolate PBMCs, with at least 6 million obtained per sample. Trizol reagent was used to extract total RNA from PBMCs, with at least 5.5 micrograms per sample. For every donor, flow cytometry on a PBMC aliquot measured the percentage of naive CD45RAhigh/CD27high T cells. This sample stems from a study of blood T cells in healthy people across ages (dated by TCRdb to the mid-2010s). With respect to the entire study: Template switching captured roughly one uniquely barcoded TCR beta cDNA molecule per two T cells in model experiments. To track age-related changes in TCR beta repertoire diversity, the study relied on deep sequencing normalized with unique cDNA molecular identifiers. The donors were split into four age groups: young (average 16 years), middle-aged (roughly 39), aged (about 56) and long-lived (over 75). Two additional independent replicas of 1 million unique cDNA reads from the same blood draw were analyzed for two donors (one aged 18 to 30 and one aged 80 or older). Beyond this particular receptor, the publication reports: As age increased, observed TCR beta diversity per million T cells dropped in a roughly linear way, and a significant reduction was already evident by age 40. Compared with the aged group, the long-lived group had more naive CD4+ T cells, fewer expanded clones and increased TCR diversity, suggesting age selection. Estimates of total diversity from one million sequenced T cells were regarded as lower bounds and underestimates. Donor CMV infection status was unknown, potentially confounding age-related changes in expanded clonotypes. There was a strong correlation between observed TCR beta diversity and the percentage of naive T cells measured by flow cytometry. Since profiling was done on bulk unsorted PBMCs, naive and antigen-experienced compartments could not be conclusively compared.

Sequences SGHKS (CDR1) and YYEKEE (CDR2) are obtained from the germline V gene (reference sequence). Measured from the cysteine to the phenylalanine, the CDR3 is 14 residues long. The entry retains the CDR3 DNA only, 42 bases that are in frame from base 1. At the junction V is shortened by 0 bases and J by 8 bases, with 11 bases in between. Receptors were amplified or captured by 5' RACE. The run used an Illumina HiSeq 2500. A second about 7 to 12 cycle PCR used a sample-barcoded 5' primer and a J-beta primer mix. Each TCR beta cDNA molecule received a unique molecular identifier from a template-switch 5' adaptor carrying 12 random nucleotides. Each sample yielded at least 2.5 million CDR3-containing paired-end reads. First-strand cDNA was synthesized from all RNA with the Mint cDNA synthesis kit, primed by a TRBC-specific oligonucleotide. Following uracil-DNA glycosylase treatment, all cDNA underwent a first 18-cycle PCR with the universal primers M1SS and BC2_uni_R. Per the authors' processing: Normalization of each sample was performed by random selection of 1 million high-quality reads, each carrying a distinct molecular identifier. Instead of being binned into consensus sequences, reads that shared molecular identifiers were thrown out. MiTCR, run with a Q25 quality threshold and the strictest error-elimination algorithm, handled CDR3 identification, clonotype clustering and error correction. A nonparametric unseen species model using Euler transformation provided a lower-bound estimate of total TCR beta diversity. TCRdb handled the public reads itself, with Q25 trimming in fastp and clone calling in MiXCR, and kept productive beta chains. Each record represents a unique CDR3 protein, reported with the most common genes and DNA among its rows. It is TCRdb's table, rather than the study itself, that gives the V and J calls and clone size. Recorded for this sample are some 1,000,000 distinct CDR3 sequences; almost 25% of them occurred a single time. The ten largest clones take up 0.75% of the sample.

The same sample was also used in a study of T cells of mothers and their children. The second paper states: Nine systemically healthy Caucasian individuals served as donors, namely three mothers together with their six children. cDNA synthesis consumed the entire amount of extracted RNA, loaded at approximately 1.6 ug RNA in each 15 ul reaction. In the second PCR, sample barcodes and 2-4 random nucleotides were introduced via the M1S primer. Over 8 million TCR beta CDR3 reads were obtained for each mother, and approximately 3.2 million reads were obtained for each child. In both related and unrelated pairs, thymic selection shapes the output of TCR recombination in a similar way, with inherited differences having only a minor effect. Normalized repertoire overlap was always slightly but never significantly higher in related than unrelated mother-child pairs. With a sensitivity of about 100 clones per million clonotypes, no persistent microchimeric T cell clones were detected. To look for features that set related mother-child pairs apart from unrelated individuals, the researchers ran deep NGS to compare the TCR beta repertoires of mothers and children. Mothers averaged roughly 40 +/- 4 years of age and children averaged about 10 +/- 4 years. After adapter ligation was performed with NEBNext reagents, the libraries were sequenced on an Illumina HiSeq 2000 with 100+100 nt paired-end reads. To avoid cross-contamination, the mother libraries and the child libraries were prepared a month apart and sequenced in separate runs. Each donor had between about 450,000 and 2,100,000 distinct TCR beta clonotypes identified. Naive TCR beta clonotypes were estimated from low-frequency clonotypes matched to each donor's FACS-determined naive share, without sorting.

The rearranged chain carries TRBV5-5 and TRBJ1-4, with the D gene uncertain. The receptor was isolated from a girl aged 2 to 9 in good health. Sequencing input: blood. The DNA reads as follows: TGTGCCAGCAGCTTGGTGACTTCAGAGGAAAAACTGTTTTTT. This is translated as CASSLVTSEEKLFF.